This paragraph reports one T cell receptor beta chain. The specificity of this receptor is unknown. No clone much larger than this one lies a single base away; base qualities are absent. Reading the germline V gene gives CDR1 MDHEN and CDR2 SYDVKM. The CDR3 runs 13 residues from the cysteine to the phenylalanine. Only CDR3 DNA is held: 39 bases, read in frame from base 1. V gives up 7 bases and J gives up 3 bases, and the segment between their germline ends measures 9 bases. TCR CDR3 regions were amplified from genomic DNA by multiplex PCR using the deep immunoSEQ assay. Extracted genomic DNA from each cell subset was spread evenly across all wells of several immunoSEQ 96-well plates, with each plate serving as a replicate. For sorted subsets, about 220 ng of genomic DNA, equivalent to around 31,000 T cell genomes, went into each replicate PCR. Purified libraries were quantified with a Qubit 3.0 fluorometer, sized on a Bioanalyzer 2100, and re-quantified with the KAPA Library Quantification kit. Every immunoSEQ 96-well plate was sequenced on a separate single-read 150-cycle Illumina NextSeq 550 flow cell. On the authors' methods: Because the immunoSEQ output included only junctional sequences and no quality scores, the filtering could not be the same as the filtering used for full-length reads. To assign V/J genes and CDR3, sequences were annotated against IMGT germline references using PyIR, a Python wrapper for IgBLAST v1.9. Reads were removed for weak V/J assignments (E-value above 1e-6), missing CDR3, stop codons, out-of-frame junctions, or ambiguous translated residues. V3J clonotypes were defined as sequences sharing an identical inferred V gene, J gene, and CDR3 amino acid sequence. Percentage overlap between repertoires was calculated by dividing the number of shared unique clonotypes by the size of the smaller repertoire. Three approaches were used to assess repertoire richness: RTK rarefaction, the Chao1 estimator, and Recon v2.1 estimates of unobserved clonotypes. OLGA was used to compute generation probabilities for all TCRbeta clonotypes that the gDNA method yielded from a handful of donors. The source is immuneACCESS, and TCRdb retained only in-frame sequences with V and J called. Part of the clones is not carried over; for the studies checked, unresolved V genes explain less than half of this, and the remainder is unexplained. V and J calls and clone size are as listed in that table; D and trimming were resolved from the DNA. The sample data list millions of clones, and more than 80% of these were observed just once. Clones ranked in the top ten supply 0.39% of the sample.

The data derive from a study of shared clonotypes between healthy human individuals (dated by TCRdb to about 2020). For the study in its entirety: The cohort included a few men and a couple of women between 18 and 49 years of age. For each donor, CD4 naive and CD4 memory were each run on three plates, CD8 naive on two plates, and CD8 memory on one plate. To estimate repertoire size and how much clonotype sharing occurs between individuals, the study deeply sequenced the blood TCR repertoires of roughly 5 healthy adults. To increase sequencing depth and limit assay-specific biases, TCR repertoire library preparation and sequencing were carried out by different laboratories using diverse techniques. Leukapheresis yielded between about 0.85 and 9 billion PBMCs per donor. Study-wide findings and limitations: Sampling was limited to blood, and TCR repertoires in tissue likely differ from TCR repertoires in blood. Even with the large sequencing depth, rarefaction of the sorted-subset datasets indicated that sequencing was incomplete. Compared with non-shared clonotypes, clonotypes shared by all four sorted-subset donors had higher generation probabilities. Sharing across several donors was observed for about 5% of naive CD4, 3.5% of naive CD8, over 2% of memory CD4, and about 0.4% of memory CD8 clonotypes. Because the study included a small number of donors, the genetic and exposure-history diversity represented was limited. Pairwise subsampling indicated that sequencing depth was expected to affect the degree of clonotype sharing among donors. Naive subsets generally had larger estimated clonotype richness than memory subsets did.

The donors were healthy, HIV-negative adults with no recently reported acute infections or vaccinations. Only Caucasian adults living in Nashville, Tennessee, USA were represented among the donors. CD4+ T cells were enriched through magnetic negative selection, after which naive cells were positively selected on CD45RA and the remaining negative fraction served as the memory subset. After blood collection by leukapheresis, PBMCs were isolated using Ficoll-Histopaque density gradient centrifugation and then cryopreserved in the vapor phase of liquid nitrogen. Analytical flow cytometry was used to check the purity and quantity of every magnetically sorted T cell population. Each sorted fraction had its genomic DNA isolated and then quantified by UV absorbance on a Nanodrop 2000c.

This sequence was found in a man aged 18 to 29 in good health. Some clones in this sample may be carry-over from other donors' samples. The chain links TRBV28 with TRBJ2-2; the D segment cannot be called with confidence. The sequenced sample was naive CD4+ T cells from PBMCs. Taken with the paper, the label for cell subset or site translates to: CD45RA+ positively selected. The CDR3 here reads CASTRSDTGELFF. The DNA sequence is TGTGCCAGCACACGCAGCGACACCGGGGAGCTGTTTTTT.